The 5 T cell receptor beta chains below were found in one sample sequenced in a study of regulatory T cells in long-lasting Graves disease. Libraries of TCR beta came from iRepertoire HTBI primers plus Arm-PCR of CDR3 regions. One entry per CDR3 protein, called by TCRdb with MiXCR from the multiplex PCR reads. The table lists 580,000 or so distinct CDR3 sequences, 15% to 20% of them singletons. Time point defined: newly diagnosed GD, antithyroid drugs for less than 3 months. From RNA extracted from PBMCs, the TCR library was made. Another study also made use of these data, one on T cells in Graves' hyperthyroidism and ophthalmopathy.

The sequencing used peripheral blood mononuclear cells (PBMCs), collected at new diagnosis, from a patient treated with antithyroid drugs. All receptors come from a man aged 18 to 29 with Graves disease.

This clonotype was found many times. This chain connects TRBV3-1 to TRBJ1-2; no clear D gene. Trimming stripped 0 bases from V and 3 bases from J, with 8 bases between. Germline V gives CDR1 LGHDT, CDR2 YNNKEL (reference sequence). The CDR3 is 14 amino acids. The CDR3 nucleotides read TGTGCCAGCAGCCAAGAAGAGGGTTACTATGGCTACACCTTC. This encodes CASSQEEGYYGYTF.

This clonotype came up many times. The J gene is TRBJ2-5, the V gene TRBV2; D unresolved. The CDR3 length is 14 residues. CDR1 is SNHLY, CDR2 FYNNEI, per germline. V lost 7 bases and J 3 bases, leaving 15 bases between the germline ends. The CDR3 loop is CASIRSGEKETQYF. CDR3 bases: TGTGCCAGCATCCGAAGTGGCGAAAAAGAGACCCAGTACTTC.

This clonotype was seen at least ten times. The J gene is TRBJ2-7, the V gene TRBV11-2; TRBD1 agrees at 8 bases. V dropped 1 base and J dropped 4; count of bases not matched to a gene: 6. The CDR3 loop spans 15 amino acids. Germline V gene lookup returns CDR1 SGHAT and CDR2 FQNNGV. Written as DNA, the CDR3 is TGTGCCAGCAGCTTAGGAGGACAGGGCAATTACGAGCAGTACTTC. It yields the protein CASSLGGQGNYEQYF. Full variable domain (rest looked up from reference TRBV11-2 and TRBJ2-7): EAGVAQSPRYKIIEKRQSVAFWCNPISGHATLYWYQQILGQGPKLLIQFQNNGVVDDSQLPKDRFSAERLKGVDSTLKIQPAKLEDSAVYLCASSLGGQGNYEQYFGPGTRLTVT.

This clonotype was picked up many times. CDR3 sequence reads: CASSPFESGNQPQHF. The CDR3 DNA reads as TGTGCCAGCAGTCCCTTTGAAAGCGGCAATCAGCCCCAGCATTTT. The V call is TRBV27, the J call TRBJ1-5; no clear D gene. The germline V gene encodes CDR1 MNHEY and CDR2 SMNVEV (reference sequence). This CDR3 contains 15 residues. V was trimmed by 5 bases and J by 2 bases, leaving 13 bases between them.

This clonotype has ten or more counts. This chain links TRBV7-3 with TRBJ2-5; 7 positions match TRBD1. Losses at the gene ends were 2 bases for V and 3 bases for J; bases not matched to a gene: 3. CDR3 length equals 14 residues. Germline lookup yields CDR1 SGHTA and CDR2 FQGTGA. The CDR3 bases are TGTGCCAGCAGCTTATCAGGGACAGAAGAGACCCAGTACTTC. Its translation is CASSLSGTEETQYF.